This T cell receptor beta chain was identified during a study of vaccination and CD4 T cells after COVID-19. Study background: Four females and six males made up the convalescents, two of whom were Hispanic. Among convalescent patients, three were sampled at day 14 and at days 161 to 241 post-vaccination.

With V trimmed by 6 bases and J by 1 base, 13 bases remained unmatched. This CDR3 region has 17 residues. CDR1 is MGHDK, CDR2 SYGVNS, per germline. Described time point: late sampling 161 to 241 days after vaccination in three convalescent patients. Treatment given: approximately 9-day PBMC culture with coronavirus spike peptide pools or control peptides (ViraFEST assay). Sequencing of DNA taken from cultured CD4+ T cells relied on the Oncomine TCR Beta short-read assay. Via MiXCR, TCRdb re-called the PCR reads, giving one row per CDR3 protein. The data show around 20,000 distinct CDR3 sequences, 30% to 40% seen once. Regarding this clonotype: Its target is not known.

The receptor's source is a human donor who had recovered from COVID-19. The specimen was CD4+ T cells from blood, cultured in vitro, collected about 7 months after SARS-CoV-2 vaccination. This sequence joins TRBV25-1 and TRBJ1-1, with 8 bases lining up with TRBD1. The CDR3 sequence: CASSGLGRTGRNTEAFF. The CDR3 nucleotides are TGTGCCAGCAGCGGCCTTGGTAGGACAGGGAGGAACACTGAAGCTTTCTTT.